Shown below are 3 T cell receptor beta chains from a single sample sequenced in a study of T-cell memory formation after mild COVID-19. MiXCR, run by TCRdb on the 5' RACE reads, gives a single entry per CDR3 protein. The sample has fewer than 90,000 distinct CDR3 sequences; around 13% are singletons. Sequencing used PBMCs or a T cell subset sorted from them (not recorded which). These TCRs come from a man aged 18 to 30 who had mild COVID-19 (a few samples of this study predate the infection). Cell type and time point are not known.

The chain carries TRBV11-1 and TRBJ2-5, with 8 nucleotides matching TRBD2. The germline V gene encodes CDR1 SGHAT and CDR2 FQDESV (reference sequence). The trim removed 4 bases at V and 7 bases at J, leaving 11 bases unmatched. CDR3 size: 15 residues. This CDR3 reads CASSSFDSSGGTQYF. CDR3 nucleotide sequence: TGTGCCAGCAGCTCCTTCGACTCCAGCGGGGGGACCCAGTACTTC.

This clonotype was observed a few times. This chain connects TRBV4-3 to TRBJ1-2; 10 bases align to TRBD1. The CDR3 loop spans 14 amino acids. Trimming took 4 bases from V and 6 from J; bases not matched to a gene: 5. Per the germline V gene, CDR1 is LGHNA and CDR2 is YSLEER. The CDR3 DNA sequence: TGCGCCAGCAGCCCTCCGGACAGGGGGAATGGCTACACCTTC. Translation: CASSPPDRGNGYTF.

The J gene is TRBJ2-7, the V gene TRBV20-1; possible D gene TRBD1, 5 bases. The germline CDR1 and CDR2 sequences are DFQATT and SNEGSKA (reference sequence). V was shortened by 4 bases and J by 4 bases, with 14 bases between the two germline ends. There are 13 residues in the CDR3. CDR3 nucleotide sequence: TGCAGTGCTATCCTGGACAACCTTTACGAGCAGTACGTC. Its protein product is CSAILDNLYEQYV.